This T cell receptor (beta chain) was identified in a study of OX40 agonist ivuxolimab in advanced cancers. Study summary: The patients got ivuxolimab, which is an agonistic anti-OX40 (CD134) antibody.

CDR1 is SGDLS, CDR2 YYNGEE, per germline. The CDR3 covers 16 residues. Trimming left V 3 bases short and J 6 bases short, with 16 bases between. TCRdb's table, derived via immunoSEQ multiplex PCR, lists solely in-frame clones and lacks some. The sample carries tens of thousands of clones, around 87% recorded once. The sequencing used CD4+ or CD8+ T cells sorted from blood, collected in a trial of the OX40 agonist ivuxolimab. The chain links TRBV9 to TRBJ1-6; a weak D match, TRBD1 (5 bases). This sequence originates from an adult with an advanced solid tumor such as melanoma, head and neck, liver or kidney cancer. The CDR3 coding sequence is TGTGCCAGCAGCGCAGCGGGGGTAGCGGGTAATTCACCCCTCCACTTT. Translation: CASSAAGVAGNSPLHF.